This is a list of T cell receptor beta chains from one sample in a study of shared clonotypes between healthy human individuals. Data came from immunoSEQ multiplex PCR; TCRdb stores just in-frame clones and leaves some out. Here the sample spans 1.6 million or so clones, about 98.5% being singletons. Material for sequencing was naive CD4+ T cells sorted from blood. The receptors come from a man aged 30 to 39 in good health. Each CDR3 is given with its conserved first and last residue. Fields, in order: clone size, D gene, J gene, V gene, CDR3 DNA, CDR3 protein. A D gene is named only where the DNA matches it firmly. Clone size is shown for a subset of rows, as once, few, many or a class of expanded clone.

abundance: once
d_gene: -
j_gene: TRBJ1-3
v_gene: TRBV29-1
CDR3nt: TGCAGCGTGGTAGAGTACTCTGGAAACACCATATATTTT
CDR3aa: CSVVEYSGNTIYF

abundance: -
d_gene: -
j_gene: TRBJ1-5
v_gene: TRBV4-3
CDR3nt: TGCGCCAGCAGCCAAGATTTCCGGGATGACAATCAGCCCCAGCATTTT
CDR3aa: CASSQDFRDDNQPQHF

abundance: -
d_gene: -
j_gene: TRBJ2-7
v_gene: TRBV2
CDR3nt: TGTGCCAGCAGTGAAGGGGGGAGAAACTACGAGCAGTACTTC
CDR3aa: CASSEGGRNYEQYF

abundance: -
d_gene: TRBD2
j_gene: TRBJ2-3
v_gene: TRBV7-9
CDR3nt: TGTGCCAGCAGCTCTCCGGGACTAGCTGCTAGCACAGATACGCAGTATTTT
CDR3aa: CASSSPGLAASTDTQYF

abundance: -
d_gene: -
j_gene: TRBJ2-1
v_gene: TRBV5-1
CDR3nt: TGCGCCAGCAGCTTGTTTTCGGGGTCCTACAATGAGCAGTTCTTC
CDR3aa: CASSLFSGSYNEQFF

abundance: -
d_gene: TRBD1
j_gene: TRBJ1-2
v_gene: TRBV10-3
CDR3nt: TGTGCCATCAGTGAAGGGGGACAGGGTGACTATGGCTACACCTTC
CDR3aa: CAISEGGQGDYGYTF

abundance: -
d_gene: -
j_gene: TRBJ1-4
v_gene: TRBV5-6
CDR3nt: TGTGCCAGCAGCTTAACGACAGGCGAAAAACTGTTTTTT
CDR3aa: CASSLTTGEKLFF

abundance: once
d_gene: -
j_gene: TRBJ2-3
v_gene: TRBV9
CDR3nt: TGTGCCAGCAGCGTAGAGGCGGGACCCACAGATACGCAGTATTTT
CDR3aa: CASSVEAGPTDTQYF

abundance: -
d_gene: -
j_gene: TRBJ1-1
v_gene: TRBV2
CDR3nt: TGTGCCAGCAGTTCCGGCCCTACGAACACTGAAGCTTTCTTT
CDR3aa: CASSSGPTNTEAFF

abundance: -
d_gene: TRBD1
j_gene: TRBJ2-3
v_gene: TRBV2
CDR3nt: TGTGCCAGCAGGCGCTCCCGGGACAGGGGAAGTATGGATACGCAGTATTTT
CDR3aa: CASRRSRDRGSMDTQYF

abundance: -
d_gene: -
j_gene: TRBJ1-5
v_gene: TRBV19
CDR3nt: TGTGCCAGTAGTATCGGGACCGGCAATCAGCCCCAGCATTTT
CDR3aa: CASSIGTGNQPQHF

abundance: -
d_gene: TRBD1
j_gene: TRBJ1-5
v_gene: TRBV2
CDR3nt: TGTGCCAGCATGGGACAGTCCAATCAGCCCCAGCATTTT
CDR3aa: CASMGQSNQPQHF

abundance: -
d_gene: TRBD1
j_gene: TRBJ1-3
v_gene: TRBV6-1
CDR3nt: TGTGCCAGCAGAGATGACAGGGCTGGAAACACCATATATTTT
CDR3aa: CASRDDRAGNTIYF

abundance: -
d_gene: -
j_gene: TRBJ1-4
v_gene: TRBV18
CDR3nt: TGTGCCAGCTCAACAGGGCTGTGGGATGAAAAACTGTTTTTT
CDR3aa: CASSTGLWDEKLFF

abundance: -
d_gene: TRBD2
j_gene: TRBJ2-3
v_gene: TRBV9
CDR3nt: TGTGCCAGCAGCGTCGAGGGAGGGCCAAGCACAGATACGCAGTATTTT
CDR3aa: CASSVEGGPSTDTQYF

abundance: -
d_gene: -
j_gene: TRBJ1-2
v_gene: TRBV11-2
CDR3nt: TGTGCCAGCAGCTTAGGGACCAATGGCTACACCTTC
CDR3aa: CASSLGTNGYTF

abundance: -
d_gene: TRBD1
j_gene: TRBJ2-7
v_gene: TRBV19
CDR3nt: TGTGCCAGTAGTGTTCAGACAGGGCCGTACGAGCAGTACTTC
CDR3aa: CASSVQTGPYEQYF